Below are 18 T cell receptor beta chains sequenced from a single sample in a study of cytomegalovirus exposure and HLA in healthy donors. Vbeta (60) and Jbeta (13) primers were used in the PCR. Using immunoSEQ multiplex PCR, the repertoire was profiled, and TCRdb retains in-frame clones only, with some absent. The profile covers fewer than 150,000 clones, with approximately 80% appearing a single time and 5.1% taken by the ten largest. The source material was PBMCs. These receptors all come from a male donor in good health and CMV-seronegative.

This clone was seen a handful of times. The J gene is TRBJ1-3, the V gene TRBV6-4; 9 bases are shared with TRBD1. Germline values: CDR1 MRHNA, CDR2 SNTAGT. V dropped 0 bases and J dropped 0; count of bases not matched to a gene: 9. This CDR3 is built from 19 residues. The DNA for the CDR3 is TGTGCCAGCAGTGACTCCGATTTCGGGACAGGGAGCTCTGGAAACACCATATATTTT. This encodes CASSDSDFGTGSSGNTIYF.

The V gene is TRBV30, the J gene TRBJ1-4; 7 bases agree with TRBD1. Germline CDR1 reads GTSNPN; CDR2 reads SVGIG (reference sequence). The CDR3 length is 14 residues. The ends lost 4 bases at V and 7 bases at J; junction bases unmatched: 9. The CDR3 DNA sequence: TGTGCCTGGACCCGAGGACAGGCGGGTGAAAAACTGTTTTTT. This gives the protein CAWTRGQAGEKLFF.

The chain recombines TRBV6-1 with TRBJ2-7; 10 bases fit TRBD1. The V gene's germline CDR1 is MNHNS and CDR2 SASEGT. The trim removed 5 bases at V and 0 bases at J, leaving 1 base unmatched. The CDR3 length is 14 residues. The CDR3 DNA is TGTGCCAGCAGTAGGACAGGGGGCTCCTACGAGCAGTACTTC. Amino acids: CASSRTGGSYEQYF.

The CDR3: CASSLAFNEQYF. As DNA, the CDR3 is TGTGCCAGCAGCTTAGCGTTTAACGAGCAGTACTTC. The chain couples TRBV7-9 to TRBJ2-7; D is ambiguous. The germline V gene has CDR1 SEHNR and CDR2 FQNEAQ (reference sequence). The CDR3 is made up of 12 amino acids. Trimming pared 0 bases from V and 5 bases from J, leaving 5 bases between.

The genes are TRBV2 and TRBJ2-3; 7 nucleotides agree with TRBD1. The germline CDR1 and CDR2 sequences are SNHLY and FYNNEI. This CDR3 is built from 16 residues. With 6 bases clipped from V and 5 bases from J, the junction kept 14 bases outside the gene matches. CDR3 sequence reads: CASSLGQAQTRDTQYF. The CDR3 DNA follows: TGTGCCAGCAGCTTAGGACAGGCCCAAACGAGAGATACGCAGTATTTT.

This clone was detected a few times. The chain has TRBV28 and TRBJ2-7; 9 nucleotides line up with TRBD1. The junction had 13 bases not matched to a gene; V was cut back by 7 bases and J by 3 bases. From germline, CDR1 is MDHEN and CDR2 SYDVKM. The CDR3 contains 16 residues. CDR3 coding DNA: TGTGCCAGCAATTCTTCTCCGGGACAGGGTCACTACGAGCAGTACTTC. Its translation: CASNSSPGQGHYEQYF.

The chain recombines TRBV27 with TRBJ1-5; D uncertain. The V gene lost 7 bases and the J gene lost 5 bases, with 15 bases spanning the gap. Per the germline V gene, CDR1 is MNHEY and CDR2 is SMNVEV (reference sequence). This CDR3 contains 14 residues. In DNA, the CDR3 is TGTGCCAGCACCCTGGGGAGAGGGTATCAGCCCCAGCATTTT. Its translation is CASTLGRGYQPQHF.

The chain links TRBV4-3 to TRBJ1-3; D may be TRBD1 (6 bases). Per the germline V gene, CDR1 is LGHNA and CDR2 is YSLEER. V was cut by 2 bases and J by 0 bases, with 14 bases left in between. This CDR3 comprises 17 residues. Here the CDR3 reads CASSQTGTYDSGNTIYF. CDR3 DNA: TGCGCCAGCAGCCAAACCGGGACATACGACTCTGGAAACACCATATATTTT.

V usage is TRBV7-6 and J usage is TRBJ2-1, with D possibly being TRBD1 (6 bases). CDR1 and CDR2 (germline): SGHVS, FNYEAQ. This CDR3 has 12 residues. Trimming cost V 5 bases and J 7 bases, with 9 bases left between them. CDR3 nucleotide sequence: TGTGCCAGCAGCGGGGACAAAAATGAGCAGTTCTTC. Its translation: CASSGDKNEQFF.

The V and J genes are TRBV30 and TRBJ1-6; no clear D gene. V was trimmed by 3 bases and J by 0 bases, leaving 6 bases between them. The CDR3 has 14 amino acids. Per the germline V gene, CDR1 is GTSNPN and CDR2 is SVGIG (reference sequence). CDR3 sequence (DNA): TGTGCCTGGAGCTTCAGCTCCTATAATTCACCCCTCCACTTT. It yields the protein CAWSFSSYNSPLHF.

This clone was seen only a few times. V is TRBV18 and J is TRBJ2-7; 7 nucleotides align to TRBD1. CDR1 and CDR2 from the germline V gene are KGHSH and LQKENI. V lost 0 bases to trimming and J lost 2 bases; unmatched junction nucleotides: 1. The CDR3 sequence is 14 residues long. CDR3 coding DNA: TGTGCCAGCTCACCACCAACAGGGGCCTACGAGCAGTACTTC. As protein: CASSPPTGAYEQYF.

The rearrangement joins TRBV6-1 to TRBJ2-7; D is perhaps TRBD2 (5 bases). Trimming took off 8 bases at V and 1 base at J, with 12 bases between the two ends. This CDR3 spans 13 amino acids. Per germline, CDR1 MNHNS and CDR2 SASEGT. In nucleotides, the CDR3 is TGTGCCAGCGAGGGCCTAACGTCCTACGAGCAGTACTTC. This translates into CASEGLTSYEQYF.

The chain employs TRBV5-4 and TRBJ2-3, with a tentative D call TRBD2 (6 bases). V lost 3 bases and J lost 4, with 12 bases in between. The CDR3 has 14 residues. Germline CDR1 and CDR2: SGHNT and YYREEE (reference sequence). CDR3 sequence (DNA): TGTGCCAGCAGCTCGGGACTCGGGTCAGATACGCAGTATTTT. This encodes CASSSGLGSDTQYF.

This chain links TRBV28 with TRBJ2-1, with 9 bases identical to TRBD1. CDR1 and CDR2 from the germline V gene are MDHEN and SYDVKM. The CDR3 extends over 15 amino acids. V lost 8 bases, J lost 4 bases, and 9 bases stayed unmatched. The CDR3 bases are TGTGCCAGCGGCCCACCGGGACAGGGATACAATGAGCAGTTCTTC. Amino acid sequence: CASGPPGQGYNEQFF.

On this clone: The junction does not match germline at one end; this may be a read error. This chain uses TRBV7-7 with TRBJ2-1; 12 positions agree with TRBD2. Germline assignment: CDR1 SSHAT and CDR2 FNYEAQ (reference sequence). The CDR3 is 15 amino acids. CDR3 nucleotide sequence: TGTGCTAGCAGCCTTCTAGCGGGGGGGACCAATGAGCAGTTCTTC. Translation: CASSLLAGGTNEQFF.

The chain uses TRBV6-5 and TRBJ2-7; the D gene is possibly TRBD2 (5 bases). Between the trimmed V and J ends, which lost 2 bases and 3 bases, there was a span of 11 bases. This CDR3 contains 14 residues. Looked up from germline, CDR1 is MNHEY and CDR2 is SVGAGI. This CDR3 is CASSYAGRGYEQYF. Written as DNA, the CDR3 is TGTGCCAGCAGTTACGCCGGCCGGGGCTACGAGCAGTACTTC.

The chain joins TRBV13 to TRBJ2-7; unclear D gene. The V gene lost 5 bases and the J gene lost 3 bases, with 5 bases spanning the gap. The CDR3 runs 11 residues. Germline V gives CDR1 PRHDT, CDR2 FYEKMQ (reference sequence). CDR3 DNA sequence: TGTGCCAGCAGCAATTACTACGAGCAGTACTTC. Its protein is CASSNYYEQYF.

V gene TRBV7-4 combines with J gene TRBJ2-7; D may be TRBD2 (5 bases). In germline, CDR1 is SGHVT, CDR2 SQSDAQ. Trimming took 3 bases from V and 2 from J, leaving 14 bases between them. CDR3 length: 15 amino acids. The CDR3, as DNA: TGTGCCAGCAGCTTGCCCCGCAGAGCGGCCTACGAGCAGTACTTC. Its protein product is CASSLPRRAAYEQYF. The complete variable domain, with remaining parts taken from reference TRBV7-4 and TRBJ2-7, reads GAGVSQSPRYKVAKRGRDVALRCDSISGHVTLYWYRQTLGQGSEVLTYSQSDAQRDKSGRPSGRFSAERPERSVSTLKIQRTEQGDSAVYLCASSLPRRAAYEQYFGPGTRLTVT.